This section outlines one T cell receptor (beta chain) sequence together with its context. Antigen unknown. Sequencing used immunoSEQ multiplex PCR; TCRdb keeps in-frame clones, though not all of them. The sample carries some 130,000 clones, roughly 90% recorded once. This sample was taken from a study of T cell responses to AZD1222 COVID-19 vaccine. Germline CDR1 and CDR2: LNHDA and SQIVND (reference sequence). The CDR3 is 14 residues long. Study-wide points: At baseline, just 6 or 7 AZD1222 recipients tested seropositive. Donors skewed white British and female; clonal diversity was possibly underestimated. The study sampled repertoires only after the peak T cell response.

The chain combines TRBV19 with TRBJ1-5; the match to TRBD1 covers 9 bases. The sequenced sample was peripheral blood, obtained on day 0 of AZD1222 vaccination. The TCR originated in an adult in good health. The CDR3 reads CATRQGGTNQPQHF. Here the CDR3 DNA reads TGTGCGACGAGACAGGGGGGGACCAATCAGCCCCAGCATTTT.